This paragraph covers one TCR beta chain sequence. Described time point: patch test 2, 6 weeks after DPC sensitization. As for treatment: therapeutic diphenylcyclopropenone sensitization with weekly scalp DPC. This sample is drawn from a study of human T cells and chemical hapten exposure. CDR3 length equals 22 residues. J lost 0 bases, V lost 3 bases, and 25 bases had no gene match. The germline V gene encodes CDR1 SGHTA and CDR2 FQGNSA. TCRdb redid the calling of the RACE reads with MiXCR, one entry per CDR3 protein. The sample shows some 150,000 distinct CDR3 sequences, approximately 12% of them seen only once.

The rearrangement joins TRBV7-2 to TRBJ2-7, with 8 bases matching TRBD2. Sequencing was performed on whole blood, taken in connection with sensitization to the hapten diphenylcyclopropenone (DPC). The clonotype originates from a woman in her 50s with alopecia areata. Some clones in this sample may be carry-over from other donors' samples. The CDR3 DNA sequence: TGTGCCAGCAGCTTCCGCGCCTCGAGGACTAGCTCCTCGACCCTTAGCTCCTACGAGCAGTACTTC. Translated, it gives CASSFRASRTSSSTLSSYEQYF.